What follows are 20 T cell receptor beta chains derived from one specimen sequenced in a study of blood T cell repertoires in COVID-19 (dated by TCRdb to about 2020). Libraries were built with the immunoSEQ multiplex PCR assay. TCRdb holds this immuneACCESS table with in-frame rearrangements only. Some clones are missing; in checked studies, unresolved V genes explain under half, and the rest has no known cause. For this sample the table gives about 72,000 clones, of which roughly nine tenths were detected only once. Of the sample, over 8% falls within the top ten clones. The sample was peripheral blood. These receptors were collected from a human donor in a cohort sampled during active COVID-19.

This clone was seen only a few times. The gene calls are TRBV7-2 and TRBJ1-2; D is possibly TRBD1 (5 bases). The V and J ends lost 2 bases and 3 bases respectively, with 10 bases between them. Germline V gene lookup returns CDR1 SGHTA and CDR2 FQGNSA. This CDR3 contains 14 residues. The CDR3 is CASSLRGEDYGYTF. In DNA, the CDR3 is TGTGCCAGCAGCTTAAGGGGTGAGGACTATGGCTACACCTTC.

The chain recombines TRBV6-5 with TRBJ1-1, with 8 nucleotides matching TRBD1. This CDR3 region has 13 residues. Germline CDR1 is MNHEY and CDR2 is SVGAGI. The V segment lost 6 bases and the J segment 4 bases; nucleotides outside the gene matches: 4. CDR3 sequence reads: CASSLDRATEAFF. The CDR3 DNA reads TGTGCCAGCAGCCTGGACAGGGCCACTGAAGCTTTCTTT.

This sequence joins TRBV30 and TRBJ1-6, with D hard to call. Trimming removed 5 bases from V and 0 bases from J, with 14 bases in between. The CDR3 is 16 residues long. The germline V gene has CDR1 GTSNPN and CDR2 SVGIG (reference sequence). The CDR3: CAWEASYSSYNSPLHF. For the CDR3, the DNA is TGTGCCTGGGAAGCATCCTATAGCTCCTATAATTCACCCCTCCACTTT.

V gene TRBV6-6 combines with J gene TRBJ2-7; 7 bases fit TRBD1. CDR3 length: 15 residues. Germline V gene data show CDR1 as MNHNY and CDR2 as SVGAGI (reference sequence). With V trimmed by 2 bases and J by 4 bases, 8 bases remained unmatched. The CDR3 protein is CASSYERQGRYEQYF. The CDR3 DNA follows: TGTGCCAGCAGTTACGAGAGACAGGGACGATACGAGCAGTACTTC.

This chain connects TRBV19 to TRBJ2-7; TRBD1 matches 8 bases. J gave up 4 bases and V 5 bases, and 4 bases lay outside the gene matches. Germline V CDR1 and CDR2: LNHDA, SQIVND (reference sequence). There are 13 residues in the CDR3. CDR3 bases: TGTGCCAGTAGTTGGGGACAGGATTACGAGCAGTACTTC. It codes for CASSWGQDYEQYF.

V usage is TRBV11-1 and J usage is TRBJ2-7; 9 bases line up with TRBD1. Germline V gene lookup returns CDR1 SGHAT and CDR2 FQDESV (reference sequence). The J segment lost 2 bases and the V segment lost 0 bases, leaving 2 bases of the junction unmatched. The CDR3 loop spans 15 amino acids. CDR3 loop: CASSLAGQGAYEQYF. CDR3 DNA: TGTGCCAGCAGCTTAGCGGGACAGGGAGCCTACGAGCAGTACTTC.

The V and J genes are TRBV6-5 and TRBJ2-7; D is unclear. The CDR3 runs to 13 residues. V gave up 0 bases and J gave up 7 bases, with 10 bases separating them. CDR1 and CDR2 (germline): MNHEY, SVGAGI. The CDR3, as DNA: TGTGCCAGCAGTTACTCGGCAGGCCAGGAGCAGTACTTC. This sequence encodes CASSYSAGQEQYF.

The rearrangement links TRBV2 to TRBJ2-1; weak D call: TRBD2 (5 bases). From germline, CDR1 is SNHLY and CDR2 FYNNEI. Trimming removed 8 bases at V and 10 bases at J, with 12 bases between. The CDR3 is 11 amino acids. In nucleotides, the CDR3 is TGTGCCAGCCACTCTAGCACCGAGCAGTTCTTC. It encodes CASHSSTEQFF.

A note on this clone: Additional DNA sequences in this sample encode the identical CDR3. The chain uses TRBV9 and TRBJ1-1; D remains unclear. Deletions cut 0 bases from V and 2 bases from J, with 11 bases between. The CDR3 has 15 amino acids. Germline V gives CDR1 SGDLS, CDR2 YYNGEE. The CDR3 loop is CASSVDGRLNTEAFF. The CDR3 DNA follows: TGTGCCAGCAGCGTAGATGGCAGATTAAACACTGAAGCTTTCTTT. The full variable domain, completed using reference TRBV9 and TRBJ1-1, is DSGVTQTPKHLITATGQRVTLRCSPRSGDLSVYWYQQSLDQGLQFLIQYYNGEERAKGNILERFSAQQFPDLHSELNLSSLELGDSALYFCASSVDGRLNTEAFFGQGTRLTVV.

V is TRBV6-1 and J is TRBJ1-6, with D hard to call. V was pared by 2 bases and J by 4 bases, with 12 bases between. Per the germline V gene, CDR1 is MNHNS and CDR2 is SASEGT. The CDR3 runs to 16 residues. Here the CDR3 reads CASSEIRGAYNSPLHF. The CDR3 DNA reads as TGTGCCAGCAGTGAAATCCGCGGAGCATATAATTCACCCCTCCACTTT.

The CDR3 here is CASSPRGGYSSYEQYF. The CDR3 bases are TGTGCCAGCAGCCCCCGGGGGGGGTACTCCTCCTACGAGCAGTACTTC. The chain carries TRBV3-1 (or the pseudogene TRBV3-2) and TRBJ2-7, with TRBD2 matching over 8 bases. V trimming: 4 bases; J trimming: 0 bases; junction bases outside the gene matches: 8. This CDR3 comprises 16 residues. Germline V lookup: CDR1 LGHDT, CDR2 YNNKEL (reference sequence).

V gene TRBV2 combines with J gene TRBJ1-5, with unresolved D. Germline V gene lookup returns CDR1 SNHLY and CDR2 FYNNEI. The CDR3 covers 13 residues. Trimming took 7 bases from V and 1 from J, leaving 8 bases between them. The CDR3 spells CASMLQSNQPQHF. In nucleotides, the CDR3 is TGTGCCAGCATGCTACAGAGCAATCAGCCCCAGCATTTT.

This sequence joins TRBV18 and TRBJ2-7; the D gene is possibly TRBD2 (5 bases). V gave up 5 bases and J gave up 0 bases, with 11 bases separating them. Per germline, CDR1 KGHSH and CDR2 LQKENI. The CDR3 contains 14 residues. The CDR3 coding sequence is TGTGCCAGCTCATCAGACTATAGCTCCTACGAGCAGTACTTC. It is translated as CASSSDYSSYEQYF.

This clone was observed a single time. J is TRBJ2-3 and V is TRBV7-2; 10 nucleotides align to TRBD2. CDR1 SGHTA and CDR2 FQGNSA come from the germline V gene. The CDR3 contains 16 residues. With V trimmed by 1 base and J by 6 bases, 7 bases remained unmatched. CDR3 sequence (DNA): TGTGCCAGCAGCTTAGAGGCTAGCGGGAGTTGGGATACGCAGTATTTT. This codes for CASSLEASGSWDTQYF.

This sequence joins TRBV2 and TRBJ2-1; 11 bases map to TRBD1. The V gene end was trimmed by 5 bases and the J gene end by 8 bases; junction bases not matched to a gene: 14. CDR3 length equals 17 residues. Germline CDR1 reads SNHLY; CDR2 reads FYNNEI. Here the CDR3 DNA reads TGTGCCAGCAGTTGGGACAGGGGGAAATCCTACAACGATGAGCAGTTCTTC. Amino acid sequence: CASSWDRGKSYNDEQFF.

The J gene is TRBJ1-2, the V gene TRBV5-6; 11 nucleotides match TRBD1. Germline V CDR1 and CDR2: SGHDT, YYEEEE. J lost 3 bases, V lost 3 bases, and 4 bases had no gene match. This CDR3 comprises 15 residues. The CDR3 coding sequence is TGTGCCAGCAGCTCAGGACAGGGGGCGTACTATGGCTACACCTTC. Residues: CASSSGQGAYYGYTF.

V usage is TRBV6-5 and J usage is TRBJ1-5; D is unresolved. Germline V lookup: CDR1 MNHEY, CDR2 SVGAGI. This CDR3 has 13 amino acids. V gave up 6 bases and J gave up 0 bases, with 6 bases separating them. For the CDR3, the DNA is TGTGCCAGCAGACAGTATAGCAATCAGCCCCAGCATTTT. Residues: CASRQYSNQPQHF.

V is TRBV5-4 and J is TRBJ2-5, with TRBD2 matching over 7 bases. V lost 5 bases and J lost 5; bases outside the gene matches: 15. Germline CDR1 and CDR2: SGHNT and YYREEE (reference sequence). The CDR3 runs to 16 residues. The CDR3 reads CASSSASGPLAETQYF. DNA for the CDR3: TGTGCCAGCAGTTCCGCTAGCGGCCCATTGGCGGAGACCCAGTACTTC. The variable domain in full, with the rest retrieved from reference TRBV5-4 and TRBJ2-5, is ETGVTQSPTHLIKTRGQQVTLRCSSQSGHNTVSWYQQALGQGPQFIFQYYREEENGRGNFPPRFSGLQFPNYSSELNVNALELDDSALYLCASSSASGPLAETQYFGPGTRLLVL.

The rearrangement joins TRBV6-5 to TRBJ1-1, with D perhaps TRBD1 (6 bases). Per germline, CDR1 MNHEY and CDR2 SVGAGI. This CDR3 has 15 residues. V was pared by 5 bases and J by 0 bases, with 13 bases between. The CDR3 reads CASSHRTAMNTEAFF. CDR3 DNA: TGTGCCAGCAGTCATCGGACAGCCATGAACACTGAAGCTTTCTTT.

The chain employs TRBV27 and TRBJ2-7, with D possibly TRBD2 on 6 matching bases. CDR1 is MNHEY and CDR2 is SMNVEV in the germline V gene (reference sequence). The CDR3 is made up of 14 amino acids. Trimming took off 4 bases at V and 1 base at J, with 11 bases between the two ends. The CDR3 DNA reads TGTGCCAGCAGTTCCCGGGAGAATTCCTACGAGCAGTACTTC. Its protein product is CASSSRENSYEQYF.